This passage covers 10 T cell receptor beta chains from one sample sequenced in a study of blood T cell repertoires in COVID-19 (TCRdb year 2020). The library was generated by the immunoSEQ multiplex PCR assay. TCRdb retrieved this table from immuneACCESS and kept in-frame rearrangements only. Not all clones are present; in checked studies, unresolved V genes account for under half, and no reason is known for the remainder. The sample table shows around 48,000 clones, and around nine tenths are seen once. 15% to 20% of the sample rests with the top ten. The sample taken for sequencing was peripheral blood. The receptor source for this set is a man in his sixties with active or convalescent COVID-19.

This chain uses TRBV2 with TRBJ1-2; 8 positions agree with TRBD1. The CDR3 is made up of 13 amino acids. Germline-derived CDR1 and CDR2 are SNHLY and FYNNEI. The V gene end was trimmed by 4 bases and the J gene end by 3 bases; junction bases not matched to a gene: 1. The CDR3 loop reads CASSVTGDYGYTF. The DNA of the CDR3 is TGTGCCAGCAGTGTGACAGGGGACTATGGCTACACCTTC.

The rearrangement uses TRBV27 and TRBJ1-1; no clear D gene. Trimming removed 1 base at V and 3 bases at J, with 9 bases between. The CDR3 totals 14 residues. Per germline, CDR1 MNHEY and CDR2 SMNVEV (reference sequence). CDR3 sequence reads: CASSLLGSDTEAFF. The CDR3 nucleotides read TGTGCCAGCAGTTTATTAGGGAGCGACACTGAAGCTTTCTTT.

V usage is TRBV27 and J usage is TRBJ1-1, with 7 bases that match TRBD1. With 2 bases clipped from V and 3 bases from J, the junction kept 9 bases outside the gene matches. CDR1 is MNHEY, CDR2 SMNVEV, per germline (reference sequence). CDR3 length: 16 residues. The CDR3, as DNA: TGTGCCAGCAGTTTAACCTTGACAGGGTTCGACACTGAAGCTTTCTTT. Amino acids: CASSLTLTGFDTEAFF.

The V call is TRBV21-1, the J call TRBJ2-7; TRBD2, as called in the table, went unchecked against the DNA. TRBV21-1 is labeled a pseudogene. This CDR3 region has 13 residues. The CDR3 DNA sequence: TGTGCCAGCAGCCTGTCGTGGGGGGGAGAGCAGTACTTC. Protein product: CASSLSWGGEQYF.

This rearrangement joins TRBV18 to TRBJ2-3; D uncertain. In germline, CDR1 is KGHSH, CDR2 LQKENI. CDR3 length equals 12 residues. V was shortened by 3 bases and J by 6 bases, with 7 bases between the two germline ends. The CDR3 DNA is TGTGCCAGCTCACCCCCTATGGATACGCAGTATTTT. This codes for CASSPPMDTQYF. Using reference TRBV18 and TRBJ2-3 for the parts outside the CDR3, the full variable domain is NAGVMQNPRHLVRRRGQEARLRCSPMKGHSHVYWYRQLPEEGLKFMVYLQKENIIDESGMPKERFSAEFPKEGPSILRIQQVVRGDSAAYFCASSPPMDTQYFGPGTRLTVL.

The CDR3 DNA is TGTGCCATCAGTGAGTCGACTGGGGGCAGTGGTGAAAAACTGTTTTTT. Protein sequence: CAISESTGGSGEKLFF. V is TRBV10-3 and J is TRBJ1-4; a possible D gene is TRBD1 (6 bases). This CDR3 spans 16 amino acids. The germline V gene encodes CDR1 ENHRY and CDR2 SYGVKD. Trimming took off 0 bases at V and 7 bases at J, with 15 bases between the two ends.

V and J are TRBV19 and TRBJ1-2, with 8 bases aligning to TRBD1. This CDR3 comprises 14 residues. Trimming cost V 1 base and J 7 bases; bases outside gene matches: 5. Looked up from germline, CDR1 is LNHDA and CDR2 is SQIVND (reference sequence). The CDR3 is CASSIVPGGGGYTF. The CDR3 DNA reads as TGTGCCAGTAGTATAGTGCCAGGGGGCGGTGGCTACACCTTC.

The CDR3: CAWSRGTGDTQYF. In DNA, the CDR3 is TGTGCCTGGAGTAGAGGGACTGGAGATACGCAGTATTTT. This chain joins TRBV30 and TRBJ2-3, with TRBD2 as a possible D gene (6 bases). CDR3 length: 13 amino acids. From germline, CDR1 is GTSNPN and CDR2 SVGIG (reference sequence). V lost 2 bases and J lost 5, with 11 bases in between. The variable domain in full, completed from reference TRBV30 and TRBJ2-3, reads SQTIHQWPATLVQPVGSPLSLECTVEGTSNPNLYWYRQAAGRGLQLLFYSVGIGQISSEVPQNLSASRPQDRQFILSSKKLLLSDSGFYLCAWSRGTGDTQYFGPGTRLTVL.

The chain joins TRBV7-9 to TRBJ2-2, with D possibly matching TRBD1 (6 bases). V was clipped by 5 bases and J by 5 bases, with 12 bases between them. Germline V gene sequence: CDR1 SEHNR, CDR2 FQNEAQ (reference sequence). The CDR3 sequence is 14 residues long. This chain's CDR3 is CASSLTGRTGELFF. The DNA for the CDR3 is TGTGCCAGCAGCCTAACAGGGCGTACCGGGGAGCTGTTTTTT.

This chain joins TRBV11-3 and TRBJ2-7, with TRBD2 identical over 9 bases. The CDR3 extends over 15 amino acids. The V segment lost 3 bases and the J segment 1 base; nucleotides outside the gene matches: 4. The germline V gene encodes CDR1 SGHNT and CDR2 YENEEA. The CDR3 here is CASSLMSGGSYEQYF. CDR3 in DNA: TGTGCCAGCAGCTTGATGAGCGGGGGGTCCTACGAGCAGTACTTC.